This TCR beta chain was found in a study of spatial heterogeneity in lung cancer. Using its own MiXCR run on the 5' RACE reads, TCRdb lists one record per CDR3 protein. Here the sample spans approximately 7,800 distinct CDR3 sequences, roughly 8.6% being singletons. The time point denotes: sample taken at primary tumor resection. Unsorted tumor, nontumor lung tissue or cryopreserved PBMC supplied the whole RNA. The cohort: some 70 early-stage, untreated non-small cell lung cancer patients. This clonotype appeared many times. Because the library targeted alpha chains, this beta chain is an off-target read whose size means little. The CDR3 is made up of 15 amino acids. V gave up 1 base and J gave up 2 bases, with 10 bases separating them. Germline assignment: CDR1 LGHDT and CDR2 YNNKEL (reference sequence).

The V and J genes are TRBV3-1 and TRBJ2-3; no clear D. The specimen comprised PBMCs, sampled at surgery. The source of this sequence is a male donor with early-stage non-small cell lung cancer. The CDR3 here is CASSQVWPYTDTQYF. CDR3 DNA: TGTGCCAGCAGCCAAGTTTGGCCATACACAGATACGCAGTATTTT.